A single sample gave rise to the 29 T cell receptor beta chains below, sequenced in a study of long-term antiretroviral therapy in people with HIV. immunoSEQ v3.0 was run at survey level. TCRdb's table, derived via immunoSEQ multiplex PCR, lists solely in-frame clones and lacks some. This table has tens of thousands of clones, 80% to 90% appearing once. This specimen was unsorted PBMCs, taken 0.1 years before starting antiretroviral therapy. The receptors come from a man aged 18 to 29 with HIV.

V usage is TRBV6-5 and J usage is TRBJ1-3; TRBD1 matches 9 bases. Germline-derived CDR1 and CDR2 are MNHEY and SVGAGI. The ends lost 8 bases at V and 3 bases at J; junction bases unmatched: 8. The CDR3 length is 15 residues. The CDR3 region is CASGTTGGVGNTIYF. In nucleotides, the CDR3 is TGTGCCAGCGGGACCACAGGGGGCGTTGGAAACACCATATATTTT.

This clone was seen only once. The chain links TRBV6-5 to TRBJ2-7; 8 positions agree with TRBD2. Germline loops: CDR1 MNHEY, CDR2 SVGAGI. Trimming at V came to 2 bases and at J to 3 bases, leaving 3 bases not matched to a gene. The CDR3 is 14 amino acids. The CDR3 loop is CASSYQSGSYEQYF. The DNA for the CDR3 is TGTGCCAGCAGTTACCAAAGCGGGAGCTACGAGCAGTACTTC.

This clone counts as medium-sized (0.01 to 0.1%). The chain joins TRBV6-4 to TRBJ2-3, with D unresolved. Trimming took off 2 bases at V and 0 bases at J, with 6 bases between the two ends. Per the germline V gene, CDR1 is MRHNA and CDR2 is SNTAGT. The CDR3 is 14 residues long. The CDR3: CASSDTKSTDTQYF. The CDR3, as DNA: TGTGCCAGCAGTGACACGAAAAGCACAGATACGCAGTATTTT.

The chain is built from TRBV7-2 and TRBJ2-7; 10 bases align to TRBD2. With V trimmed by 5 bases and J by 7 bases, 14 bases remained unmatched. Germline CDR1 and CDR2: SGHTA and FQGNSA. This CDR3 is built from 16 residues. The CDR3 here is CASSPGSSGGWREQYF. The DNA for the CDR3 is TGTGCCAGCAGCCCAGGTAGTAGCGGGGGGTGGCGAGAGCAGTACTTC.

The chain combines TRBV7-6 with TRBJ2-7, with D perhaps assigned TRBD1 or TRBD2 (5 bases each). Germline-derived CDR1 and CDR2 are SGHVS and FNYEAQ. This CDR3 is 15 amino acids long. V was shortened by 4 bases and J by 3 bases, with 16 bases between the two germline ends. CDR3 DNA: TGTGCCAGCAGCTCCGAGGGGCAGGGAAACTACGAGCAGTACTTC. It codes for CASSSEGQGNYEQYF.

V gene TRBV28 combines with J gene TRBJ2-3; TRBD1 aligns across 8 bases. J was trimmed by 2 bases and V by 4 bases; bases with no gene match: 5. In germline, CDR1 is MDHEN, CDR2 SYDVKM. The CDR3 length is 15 residues. CDR3 loop: CASSSLDRDTDTQYF. The CDR3 DNA is TGTGCCAGCAGTTCCCTGGACAGGGACACAGATACGCAGTATTTT.

This sequence joins TRBV6-1 and TRBJ2-7, with D tentatively TRBD1 (5 bases). This CDR3 region has 15 residues. In germline, CDR1 is MNHNS, CDR2 SASEGT. V dropped 2 bases and J dropped 2 bases, with 13 bases sitting between them. CDR3 coding DNA: TGTGCCAGCAGTGAACCGCCGCAGGGTACCTACGAGCAGTACTTC. It encodes CASSEPPQGTYEQYF.

The rearrangement links TRBV6-4 to TRBJ1-2; the D gene is possibly TRBD1 (5 bases). Germline V gives CDR1 MRHNA, CDR2 SNTAGT. V was trimmed by 2 bases and J by 8 bases, leaving 18 bases between them. CDR3 length: 15 residues. CDR3 DNA sequence: TGTGCCAGCAGTGACGAACCGGGACCCGGTAGAGGCTACACCTTC. Its translation: CASSDEPGPGRGYTF.

V and J are TRBV5-6 and TRBJ2-3, with TRBD2 as a possible D gene (6 bases). Germline loops: CDR1 SGHDT, CDR2 YYEEEE. This CDR3 has 14 amino acids. The V end was cut by 1 base, the J end by 2 bases, with 8 bases between. CDR3 region: CASSLLAITDTQYF. CDR3 in DNA: TGTGCCAGCAGCTTGCTAGCGATCACAGATACGCAGTATTTT.

The chain has TRBV5-1 and TRBJ2-3; tentatively, D is TRBD2 (6 bases). The V end was cut by 1 base, the J end by 3 bases, with 9 bases between. CDR3 length: 14 residues. CDR1 and CDR2 from the germline V gene are SGHRS and YFSETQ. This CDR3 is CASSLRRETDTQYF. The DNA for the CDR3 is TGCGCCAGCAGCTTGAGGAGGGAGACAGATACGCAGTATTTT.

Regarding this clone: Other DNA sequences from this sample encode an identical CDR3 as well. This sequence joins TRBV19 and TRBJ2-1; possibly TRBD1 or TRBD2 for D (5 bases each). The CDR3 is made up of 12 amino acids. Germline values: CDR1 LNHDA, CDR2 SQIVND (reference sequence). Trimming pared 1 base from V and 7 bases from J, leaving 5 bases between. The CDR3 protein is CASSIGGNEQFF. Here the CDR3 DNA reads TGTGCCAGTAGTATAGGGGGGAATGAGCAGTTCTTC.

The chain links TRBV6-6 to TRBJ2-1; 9 bases match TRBD2. Trimming cost V 6 bases and J 1 base; bases outside gene matches: 4. Germline loops: CDR1 MNHNY, CDR2 SVGAGI (reference sequence). This CDR3 spans 15 amino acids. The CDR3 loop reads CASSRTSGSYNEQFF. CDR3 DNA sequence: TGTGCCAGCAGCCGTACTAGCGGGTCCTACAATGAGCAGTTCTTC.

This clone has just a few counts. This rearrangement joins TRBV18 to TRBJ2-5; the match to TRBD1 covers 9 bases. Losses at the gene ends were 0 bases for V and 2 bases for J; bases not matched to a gene: 1. This CDR3 region has 15 residues. Looked up from germline, CDR1 is KGHSH and CDR2 is LQKENI. The CDR3 is CASSPPDRGQETQYF. CDR3 sequence (DNA): TGTGCCAGCTCACCACCGGACAGGGGTCAAGAGACCCAGTACTTC.

The gene calls are TRBV30 and TRBJ1-4, with D possibly being TRBD1 (5 bases). Germline V gives CDR1 GTSNPN, CDR2 SVGIG (reference sequence). V dropped 3 bases and J dropped 5 bases, with 10 bases sitting between them. The CDR3 is 13 residues long. CDR3 in amino acids: CAWSPDSNEKLFF. CDR3 sequence (DNA): TGTGCCTGGAGCCCTGACAGCAATGAAAAACTGTTTTTT. The whole variable domain, filled in from reference TRBV30 and TRBJ1-4, reads SQTIHQWPATLVQPVGSPLSLECTVEGTSNPNLYWYRQAAGRGLQLLFYSVGIGQISSEVPQNLSASRPQDRQFILSSKKLLLSDSGFYLCAWSPDSNEKLFFGSGTQLSVL.

The genes are TRBV15 and TRBJ2-3, with D unresolved. There are 15 residues in the CDR3. CDR1 LNHNV and CDR2 YYDKDF come from the germline V gene (reference sequence). V lost 6 bases, J lost 1 base, and 14 bases lay in between. In DNA form, the CDR3 reads TGTGCCACCAGGGCTGGGCGTTCGGGCACAGATACGCAGTATTTT. Translation: CATRAGRSGTDTQYF.

The chain carries TRBV27 and TRBJ2-3; D possibly corresponds to TRBD1 (5 bases). Germline values: CDR1 MNHEY, CDR2 SMNVEV (reference sequence). The V gene lost 2 bases and the J gene lost 2 bases, with 11 bases spanning the gap. The length of the CDR3 is 15 residues. CDR3 sequence reads: CASSLSGALTDTQYF. The CDR3 nucleotides read TGTGCCAGCAGTTTAAGTGGGGCCCTCACAGATACGCAGTATTTT.

The chain recombines TRBV7-2 with TRBJ2-3; no firm D call. Germline assignment: CDR1 SGHTA and CDR2 FQGNSA. Trimming took 1 base from V and 6 from J, leaving 11 bases between them. The CDR3 loop spans 14 amino acids. For the CDR3, the DNA is TGTGCCAGCAGCTTAGGGGCTGGTGGGGATACGCAGTATTTT. Translated, it gives CASSLGAGGDTQYF.

This clone was seen a single time. This rearrangement joins TRBV11-2 to TRBJ2-7; 11 bases map to TRBD2. The CDR3 runs to 15 residues. The germline V gene has CDR1 SGHAT and CDR2 FQNNGV. After removal of 5 bases from V and 0 bases from J, the junction contained 3 bases not matched to a gene. CDR3 nucleotide sequence: TGTGCCAGCAGCGTTACTAGCGGGAGCTCCTACGAGCAGTACTTC. It codes for CASSVTSGSSYEQYF.

This chain connects TRBV5-8 to TRBJ1-1; D remains ambiguous. Germline V CDR1 and CDR2: SGHTS, YDEGEE. Between the trimmed V and J ends, which lost 2 bases and 1 base, there was a span of 6 bases. The CDR3 spans 13 residues. CDR3 loop: CASSFDPNTEAFF. CDR3 nucleotide sequence: TGTGCCAGCAGCTTTGACCCGAACACTGAAGCTTTCTTT.

The chain carries TRBV4-3 and TRBJ2-7; 14 bases line up with TRBD2. The length of the CDR3 is 17 residues. Germline CDR1 and CDR2: LGHNA and YSLEER. V lost 1 base, J lost 3 bases, and 5 bases stayed unmatched. The CDR3 DNA reads as TGCGCCAGCAGCCAAGGGGGGGGACTAGCGGGAGTCTACGAGCAGTACTTC. It encodes CASSQGGGLAGVYEQYF.

The rearrangement uses TRBV13 and TRBJ2-1; D is ambiguous. The CDR3 runs 11 residues. With 3 bases removed from V and 7 bases from J, the gap between germline ends came to 4 bases. CDR1 and CDR2 from the germline V gene are PRHDT and FYEKMQ (reference sequence). CDR3 protein: CASSFGNEQFF. The CDR3 coding sequence is TGTGCCAGCAGCTTTGGGAATGAGCAGTTCTTC.

This chain joins TRBV7-8 and TRBJ2-5, with D maybe TRBD1 (6 bases). Near its end, the DNA agrees better with TRBJ2-7, so the J call may be wrong. The CDR3 loop spans 13 amino acids. Germline lookup yields CDR1 SGHVS and CDR2 FQNEAQ. CDR3 in DNA: TGTGCCAGCAGCTCTCCGGACAGCTACGAGCAGTACTTC. Amino acids: CASSSPDSYEQYF.

The V gene is TRBV7-3, the J gene TRBJ2-1; 9 bases fit TRBD2. Germline-derived CDR1 and CDR2 are SGHTA and FQGTGA. This CDR3 region has 15 residues. The V and J ends lost 5 bases and 8 bases, in that order; junction bases with no gene match: 10. The chain's CDR3 is CASSPSISGRDEQFF. CDR3 nucleotides: TGTGCCAGCAGCCCCTCAATTAGCGGGAGAGATGAGCAGTTCTTC.

The chain links TRBV18 to TRBJ2-5; 7 bases align to TRBD2. The CDR3 is made up of 15 amino acids. CDR1 KGHSH and CDR2 LQKENI come from the germline V gene. V gave up 1 base and J gave up 1 base; unmatched junction bases: 3. CDR3 protein: CASSPRGTIQETQYF. CDR3 DNA sequence: TGTGCCAGCTCACCACGGGGGACTATCCAAGAGACCCAGTACTTC. The full variable domain, in which reference TRBV18 and TRBJ2-5 provide the parts outside the CDR3, is NAGVMQNPRHLVRRRGQEARLRCSPMKGHSHVYWYRQLPEEGLKFMVYLQKENIIDESGMPKERFSAEFPKEGPSILRIQQVVRGDSAAYFCASSPRGTIQETQYFGPGTRLLVL.

The chain recombines TRBV11-2 with TRBJ2-1; perhaps TRBD2 as D (5 bases). This CDR3 comprises 15 residues. V was cut by 1 base and J by 3 bases, with 10 bases left in between. CDR1 and CDR2 (germline): SGHAT, FQNNGV. Here the CDR3 reads CASSLVNGNYNEQFF. DNA of the CDR3: TGTGCCAGCAGCTTAGTTAACGGGAACTACAATGAGCAGTTCTTC. The whole variable domain, remainder taken from reference TRBV11-2 and TRBJ2-1, is EAGVAQSPRYKIIEKRQSVAFWCNPISGHATLYWYQQILGQGPKLLIQFQNNGVVDDSQLPKDRFSAERLKGVDSTLKIQPAKLEDSAVYLCASSLVNGNYNEQFFGPGTRLTVL.

The chain joins TRBV30 to TRBJ1-1; D is unclear. Germline V gene data show CDR1 as GTSNPN and CDR2 as SVGIG (reference sequence). The CDR3 runs 14 residues. Trimming took off 4 bases at V and 3 bases at J, with 15 bases between the two ends. CDR3 region: CAWKRSGQYTEAFF. The CDR3 DNA sequence: TGTGCCTGGAAGCGATCAGGCCAGTACACTGAAGCTTTCTTT.

This clone was detected a few times. J is TRBJ1-2 and V is TRBV25-1; the D is unclear. Trimming took 1 base from V and 8 from J, leaving 20 bases between them. Germline V gives CDR1 MGHDK, CDR2 SYGVNS. The CDR3 length is 16 residues. The CDR3 here is CASSESEAELRGGYTF. Here the CDR3 DNA reads TGTGCCAGCAGTGAATCTGAAGCGGAGCTGCGGGGAGGCTACACCTTC.

The gene calls are TRBV6-4 and TRBJ2-3, with unresolved D. Looked up from germline, CDR1 is MRHNA and CDR2 is SNTAGT. V was cut by 0 bases and J by 0 bases, with 7 bases left in between. The CDR3 totals 15 residues. Here the CDR3 DNA reads TGTGCCAGCAGTGACTCGTTAGGAAGCACAGATACGCAGTATTTT. Protein product: CASSDSLGSTDTQYF.

This clone was observed once. This chain connects TRBV27 to TRBJ1-4; 8 bases map to TRBD1. V shed 5 bases and J 7 bases; nucleotides not matched to a gene: 6. The CDR3 has 14 amino acids. In germline, CDR1 is MNHEY, CDR2 SMNVEV (reference sequence). CDR3 bases: TGTGCCAGCAGTGCCACAGGGGGGGGTGAAAAACTGTTTTTT. Amino acids: CASSATGGGEKLFF.